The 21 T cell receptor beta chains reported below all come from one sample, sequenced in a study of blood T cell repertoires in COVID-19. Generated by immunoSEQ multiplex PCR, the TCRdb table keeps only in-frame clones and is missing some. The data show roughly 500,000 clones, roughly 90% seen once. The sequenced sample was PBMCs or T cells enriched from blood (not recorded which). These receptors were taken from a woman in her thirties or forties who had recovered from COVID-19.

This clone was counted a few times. CDR3 nucleotide sequence: TGTGCCAGCAGCTGGGGACAGGGAGCGGATACGCAGTATTTT. Translating gives CASSWGQGADTQYF. The chain has TRBV5-6 and TRBJ2-3; TRBD1 matches 9 bases. The CDR3 covers 14 residues. Germline V gives CDR1 SGHDT, CDR2 YYEEEE. V lost 3 bases and J lost 6; bases outside the gene matches: 5.

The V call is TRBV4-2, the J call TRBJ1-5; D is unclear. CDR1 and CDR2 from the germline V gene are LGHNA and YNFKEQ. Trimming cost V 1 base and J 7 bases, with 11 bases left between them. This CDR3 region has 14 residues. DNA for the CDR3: TGTGCCAGCAGCCAAGGAGAGGGAGGGCAGCCCCAGCATTTT. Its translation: CASSQGEGGQPQHF.

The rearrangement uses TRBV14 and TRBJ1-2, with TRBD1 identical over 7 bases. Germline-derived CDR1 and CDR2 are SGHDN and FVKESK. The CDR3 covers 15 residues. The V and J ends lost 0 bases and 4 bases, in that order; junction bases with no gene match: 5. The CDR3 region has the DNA TGTGCCAGCAGCCAAGATCGAGGGGGCGCCTATGGCTACACCTTC. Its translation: CASSQDRGGAYGYTF.

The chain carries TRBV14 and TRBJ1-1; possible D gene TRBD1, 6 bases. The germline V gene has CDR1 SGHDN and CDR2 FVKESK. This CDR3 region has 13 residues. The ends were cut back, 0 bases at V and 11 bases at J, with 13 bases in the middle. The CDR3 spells CASSQDRGFGAFF. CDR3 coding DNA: TGTGCCAGCAGCCAAGACAGGGGATTCGGTGCTTTCTTT.

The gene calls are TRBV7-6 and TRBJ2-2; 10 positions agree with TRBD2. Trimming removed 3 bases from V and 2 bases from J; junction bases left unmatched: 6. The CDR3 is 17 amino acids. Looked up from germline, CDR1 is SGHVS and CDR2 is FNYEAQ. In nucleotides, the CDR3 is TGTGCCAGCAGCTTCGGTCGGACTAGCGGAAACACCGGGGAGCTGTTTTTT. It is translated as CASSFGRTSGNTGELFF. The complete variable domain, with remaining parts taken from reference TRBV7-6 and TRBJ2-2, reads GAGVSQSPRYKVTKRGQDVALRCDPISGHVSLYWYRQALGQGPEFLTYFNYEAQQDKSGLPNDRFSAERPEGSISTLTIQRTEQRDSAMYRCASSFGRTSGNTGELFFGEGSRLTVL.

The CDR3 here is CAISSARGEQYF. In DNA, the CDR3 is TGTGCCATCAGCTCTGCTCGGGGCGAGCAGTACTTC. The chain has TRBV10-3 and TRBJ2-7; perhaps TRBD2 as D (5 bases). The germline V and J ends were trimmed by 6 bases and 6 bases, with 12 bases remaining between them. Germline loops: CDR1 ENHRY, CDR2 SYGVKD. There are 12 residues in the CDR3.

In DNA form, the CDR3 reads TGCGCCAGCAGCTTGGGGACAGAAAACACCATATATTTT. Translated: CASSLGTENTIYF. The chain joins TRBV5-1 to TRBJ1-3, with TRBD1 as a possible D gene (6 bases). The CDR3 length is 13 residues. V was cut by 0 bases and J by 6 bases, with 7 bases left in between. CDR1 is SGHRS, CDR2 YFSETQ, per germline.

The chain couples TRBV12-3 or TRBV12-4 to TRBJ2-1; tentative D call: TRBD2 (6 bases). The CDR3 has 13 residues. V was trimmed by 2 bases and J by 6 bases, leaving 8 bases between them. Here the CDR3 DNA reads TGTGCCAGCAGTTTACTAGCGAGCAATGAGCAGTTCTTC. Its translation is CASSLLASNEQFF.

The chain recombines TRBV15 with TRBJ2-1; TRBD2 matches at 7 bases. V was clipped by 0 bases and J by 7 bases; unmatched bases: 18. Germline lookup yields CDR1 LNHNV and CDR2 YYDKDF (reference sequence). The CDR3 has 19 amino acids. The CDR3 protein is CATSRDPPLGEGYSNEQFF. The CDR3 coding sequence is TGTGCCACCAGCAGAGATCCCCCTTTGGGGGAGGGCTACAGTAATGAGCAGTTCTTC.

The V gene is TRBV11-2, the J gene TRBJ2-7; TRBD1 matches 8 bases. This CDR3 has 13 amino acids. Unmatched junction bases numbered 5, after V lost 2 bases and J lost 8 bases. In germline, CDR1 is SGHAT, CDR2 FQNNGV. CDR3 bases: TGTGCCAGCAGCTTAAATAGACAGGGGCAGCAGTACTTC. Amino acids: CASSLNRQGQQYF.

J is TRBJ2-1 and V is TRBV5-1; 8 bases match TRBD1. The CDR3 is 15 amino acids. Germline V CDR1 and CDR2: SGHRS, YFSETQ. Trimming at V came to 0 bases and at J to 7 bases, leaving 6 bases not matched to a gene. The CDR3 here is CASSLAGQGENEQFF. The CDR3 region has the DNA TGCGCCAGCAGCTTGGCCGGACAGGGCGAAAATGAGCAGTTCTTC.

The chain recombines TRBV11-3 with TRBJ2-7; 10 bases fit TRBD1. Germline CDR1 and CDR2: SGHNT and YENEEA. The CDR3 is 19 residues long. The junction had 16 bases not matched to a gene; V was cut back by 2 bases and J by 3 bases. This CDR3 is CASSLMSPTGGDDRYEQYF. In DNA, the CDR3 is TGTGCCAGCAGCTTAATGTCCCCGACAGGGGGCGATGATCGCTACGAGCAGTACTTC.

DNA for the CDR3: TGTGCCAGTAGCGGGACTAGCGGGCCTATAACCTACGAGCAGTACTTC. Its translation is CASSGTSGPITYEQYF. The chain links TRBV19 to TRBJ2-7, with 12 bases lining up with TRBD2. J lost 2 bases, V lost 6 bases, and 8 bases had no gene match. Germline values: CDR1 LNHDA, CDR2 SQIVND (reference sequence). The CDR3 extends over 16 amino acids.

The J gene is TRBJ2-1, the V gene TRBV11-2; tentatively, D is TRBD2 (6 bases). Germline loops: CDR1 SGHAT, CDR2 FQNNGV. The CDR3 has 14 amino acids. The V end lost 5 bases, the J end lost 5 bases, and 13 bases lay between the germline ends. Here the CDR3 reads CASSRLLAHNEQFF. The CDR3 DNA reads TGTGCCAGCAGCCGGCTACTAGCTCACAATGAGCAGTTCTTC.

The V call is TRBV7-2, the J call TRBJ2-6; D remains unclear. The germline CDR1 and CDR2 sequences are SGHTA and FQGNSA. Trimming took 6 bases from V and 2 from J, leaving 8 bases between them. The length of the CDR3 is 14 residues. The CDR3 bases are TGTGCCAGCAGTCGTACGGCTGGGGCCAACGTCCTGACTTTC. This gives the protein CASSRTAGANVLTF.

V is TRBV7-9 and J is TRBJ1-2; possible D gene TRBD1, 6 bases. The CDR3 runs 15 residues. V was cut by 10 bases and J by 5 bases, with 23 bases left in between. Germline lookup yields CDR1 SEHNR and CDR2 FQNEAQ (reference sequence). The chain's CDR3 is CATTHLGAEGYGYTF. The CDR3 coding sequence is TGTGCCACCACCCATCTGGGGGCTGAGGGGTATGGCTACACCTTC.

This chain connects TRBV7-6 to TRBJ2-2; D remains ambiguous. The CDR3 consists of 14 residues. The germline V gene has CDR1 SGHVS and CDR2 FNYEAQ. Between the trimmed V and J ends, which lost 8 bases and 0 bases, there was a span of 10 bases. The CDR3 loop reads CASLEQTNTGELFF. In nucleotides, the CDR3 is TGTGCCAGCTTGGAACAGACGAACACCGGGGAGCTGTTTTTT.

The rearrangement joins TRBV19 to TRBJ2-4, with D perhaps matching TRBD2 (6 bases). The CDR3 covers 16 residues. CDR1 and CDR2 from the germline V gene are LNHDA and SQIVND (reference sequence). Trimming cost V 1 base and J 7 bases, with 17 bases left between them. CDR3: CASSIVWRDLGNIQYF. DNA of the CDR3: TGTGCCAGTAGTATAGTATGGAGGGATTTGGGCAACATTCAGTACTTC.

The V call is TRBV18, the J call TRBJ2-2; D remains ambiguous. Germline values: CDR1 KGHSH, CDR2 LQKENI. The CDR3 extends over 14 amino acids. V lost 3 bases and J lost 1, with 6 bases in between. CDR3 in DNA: TGTGCCAGCTCACCTAGACAGAACACCGGGGAGCTGTTTTTT. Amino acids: CASSPRQNTGELFF.

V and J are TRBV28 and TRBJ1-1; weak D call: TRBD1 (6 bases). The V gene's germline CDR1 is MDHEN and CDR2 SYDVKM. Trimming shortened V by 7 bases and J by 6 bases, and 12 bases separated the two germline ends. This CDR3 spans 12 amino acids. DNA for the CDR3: TGTGCCAGCACCCAACAGGGTTCTGAAGCTTTCTTT. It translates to CASTQQGSEAFF.

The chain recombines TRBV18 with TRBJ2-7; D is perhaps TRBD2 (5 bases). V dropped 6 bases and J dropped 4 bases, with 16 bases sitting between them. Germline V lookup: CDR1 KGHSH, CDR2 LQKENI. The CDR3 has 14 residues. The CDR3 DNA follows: TGTGCCAGCTCGCCCCCGGGGAATCCGTACGAGCAGTACTTC. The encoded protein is CASSPPGNPYEQYF.